A few counts support the clone carrying this TCR beta chain. The antigen remains undetermined. The sample comes from a study of regulatory T cells in long-lasting Graves disease. Whole-study findings and limits: Persistent-disease Graves' patients showed less TCR diversity than new cases. Few sampled subjects may have lowered accuracy.

Specified time point: newly diagnosed GD, antithyroid drugs for less than 3 months. With RNA extracted from PBMCs as input, the TCR library was made. From each patient, roughly 9 milliliters of peripheral blood was drawn and collected into an EDTA anticoagulant tube. CDR3 size: 15 residues. V lost 0 bases and J 0 bases, leaving 6 bases between the germline ends. CDR1 and CDR2 from the germline V gene are LGHNA and YNFKEQ. According to the study, TCR beta libraries were built with iRepertoire HTBI primers and CDR3-region Arm-PCR. TCRdb used MiXCR to reprocess the multiplex PCR reads, holding one entry per CDR3 protein. The repertoire holds 350,000 to 450,000 distinct CDR3 sequences, with about a sixth as singletons. These same records also appear under a second study, on T cells in Graves' hyperthyroidism and ophthalmopathy. That report adds: Graves' hyperthyroidism qualified as stable when ophthalmopathy did not progress within 18 months.

The TCR sequence derives from a man aged 35-49 years with Graves disease. This specimen was peripheral blood mononuclear cells (PBMCs), taken at new diagnosis, from a patient treated with antithyroid drugs. The chain carries TRBV4-2 and TRBJ1-3; no clear D. Here the CDR3 reads CASSQEGLSGNTIYF. DNA of the CDR3: TGTGCCAGCAGCCAAGAAGGACTCTCTGGAAACACCATATATTTT.